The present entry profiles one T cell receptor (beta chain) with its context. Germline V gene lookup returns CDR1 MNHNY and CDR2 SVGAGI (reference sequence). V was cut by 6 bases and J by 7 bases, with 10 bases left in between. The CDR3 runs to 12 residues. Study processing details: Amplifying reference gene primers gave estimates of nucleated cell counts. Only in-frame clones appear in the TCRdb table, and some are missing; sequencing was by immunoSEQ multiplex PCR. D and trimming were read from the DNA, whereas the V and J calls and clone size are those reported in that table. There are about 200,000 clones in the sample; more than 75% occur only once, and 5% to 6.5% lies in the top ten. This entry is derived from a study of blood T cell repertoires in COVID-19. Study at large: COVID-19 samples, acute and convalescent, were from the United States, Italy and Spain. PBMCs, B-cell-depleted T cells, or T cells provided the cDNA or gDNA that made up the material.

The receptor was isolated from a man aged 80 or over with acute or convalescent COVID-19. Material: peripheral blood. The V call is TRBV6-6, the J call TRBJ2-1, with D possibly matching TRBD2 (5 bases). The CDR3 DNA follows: TGTGCCAGCAGCCTTAGGGAGAATGAGCAGTTCTTC. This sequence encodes CASSLRENEQFF.